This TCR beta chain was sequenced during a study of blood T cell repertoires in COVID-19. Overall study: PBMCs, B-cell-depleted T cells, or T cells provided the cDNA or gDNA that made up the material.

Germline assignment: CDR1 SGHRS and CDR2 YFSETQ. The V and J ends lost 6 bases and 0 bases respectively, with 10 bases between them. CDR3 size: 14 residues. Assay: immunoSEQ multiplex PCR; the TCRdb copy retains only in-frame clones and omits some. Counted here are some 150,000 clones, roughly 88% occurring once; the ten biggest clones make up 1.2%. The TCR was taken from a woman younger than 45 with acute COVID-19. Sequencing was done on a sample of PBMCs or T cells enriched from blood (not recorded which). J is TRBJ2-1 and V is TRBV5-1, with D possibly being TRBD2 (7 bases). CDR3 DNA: TGCGCCAGCACAGGGGAGGGCTCCTACAATGAGCAGTTCTTC. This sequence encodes CASTGEGSYNEQFF.